A selection of T cell receptor beta chains follows, all from one sample in a study of blood T cell repertoires in COVID-19. The table came from immunoSEQ multiplex PCR; TCRdb's copy has only in-frame clones and leaves some out. The sample contains approximately 200,000 clones, around 83% of which appear only once. Sequenced: peripheral blood. These receptors came from a woman between 50 and 59 years old with acute or convalescent COVID-19. Each CDR3 is given with its conserved first and last residue. The order of the fields is V gene, clone size, D gene, J gene, CDR3 DNA, CDR3 protein. A D gene is named only where the DNA matches it firmly. A clone size is listed for some rows: how often the clone was seen (once, few, many), or a class if it is expanded.

>TRBV5-1|-|-|TRBJ2-5
TGCGCCAGCAGCTTGGATCTGGGCCTGGAGACCCAGTACTTC
CASSLDLGLETQYF
>TRBV19|-|-|TRBJ1-6
TGTGCCAGTAGCCCGATAGTCCGATCCTATAATTCACCCCTCCACTTT
CASSPIVRSYNSPLHF
>TRBV12-3/TRBV12-4|few|-|TRBJ2-1
TGTGCCAGCAGTTTCGGGGGAATCGATGAGCAGTTCTTC
CASSFGGIDEQFF
>TRBV6-1|once|-|TRBJ1-2
TGTGCCAGCAGTGAAGCGCTTGGGGAGTCTGGCTACACCTTC
CASSEALGESGYTF
>TRBV11-2|-|-|TRBJ1-1
TGTGCCAGCAGCCCCCAGGCGACCACTGAAGCTTTCTTT
CASSPQATTEAFF
>TRBV19|-|TRBD1|TRBJ2-3
TGTGCCAGTAGTACTACCGGGACAGGGGTTAGCACAGATACGCAGTATTTT
CASSTTGTGVSTDTQYF
>TRBV5-5|-|-|TRBJ2-7
TGTGCCAGCAGCTGGCTTGGAGGGACGGAAGTGGTTGGGCAGTACTTC
CASSWLGGTEVVGQYF
>TRBV4-2|-|TRBD2|TRBJ2-3
TGTGCCAGCAGCCAAGTAGCGGGGGAAAGCACAGATACGCAGTATTTT
CASSQVAGESTDTQYF
>TRBV30|-|TRBD1|TRBJ1-4
TGTGCCTGGAACCCGCAGGGGGGAGAAAAACTGTTTTTT
CAWNPQGGEKLFF
>TRBV6-2/TRBV6-3|once|-|TRBJ1-2
TGTGCCAGCAGTTACACCGATGCGGGCCGTGGGGGCTACACCTTC
CASSYTDAGRGGYTF
>TRBV7-9|-|-|TRBJ1-3
TGTGCCAGCAGCCCCCGCGGCGCGGGGGGAAACACCATATATTTT
CASSPRGAGGNTIYF
>TRBV4-1|-|TRBD2|TRBJ2-3
TGCGCCAGCAGCCGAGAACGACTAGCGGGAGTAGGGGTAGATACGCAGTATTTT
CASSRERLAGVGVDTQYF
>TRBV28|-|-|TRBJ1-1
TGTGCCAGCAGTTTGAGACAGATTGTCGGTGAAGCTTTCTTT
CASSLRQIVGEAFF
>TRBV5-4|-|-|TRBJ2-3
TGTGCCAGCAGCCCGCCAGCGTATAGCACAGATACGCAGTATTTT
CASSPPAYSTDTQYF
>TRBV19|once|-|TRBJ2-5
TGTGCCAGTAGTATAGGAGTCGGGGAGACCCAGTACTTC
CASSIGVGETQYF
>TRBV7-9|once|-|TRBJ2-3
TGTGCCAGCAGCTTATTTACCGGGGGTAGCACAGATACGCAGTATTTT
CASSLFTGGSTDTQYF
>TRBV27|once|TRBD2|TRBJ2-5
TGTGCCAGCAGTCCTCTGGCTAGCGGAGAGACCCAGTACTTC
CASSPLASGETQYF
>TRBV5-1|-|TRBD1|TRBJ2-7
TGCGCCAGCAGACTGATCCAGGGGGACACCTACGAGCAGTACTTC
CASRLIQGDTYEQYF
>TRBV10-1|-|-|TRBJ2-7
TGCGCCAGCAGTGACTCCGTCTCCTACGAGCAGTACTTC
CASSDSVSYEQYF
>TRBV7-6|-|TRBD1|TRBJ1-6
TGTGCCAGCAGCTTAGCTGTTCCGGGACAGGGGGCCGGAGGCTATAATTCACCCCTCCACTTT
CASSLAVPGQGAGGYNSPLHF
>TRBV6-2/TRBV6-3|-|-|TRBJ1-5
TGTGCCAGCAGTTATTCAGGGGTGCTCAATCAGCCCCAGCATTTT
CASSYSGVLNQPQHF
>TRBV23-1|-|TRBD2|TRBJ2-3
TGCGCCAGCAGTCAATGGCCGGGGGCCGTCGGGCGGGGGGCTAAAACGAGCACAGATACGCAGTATTTT
CASSQWPGAVGRGAKTSTDTQYF
>TRBV19|once|-|TRBJ2-1
TGTGCCAGTAGTATAGCCGGGAATGAGCAGTTCTTC
CASSIAGNEQFF
>TRBV27|-|TRBD1|TRBJ2-1
TGTGCCAGCAGTTTAACCGGGACAGGACTCTACAATGAGCAGTTCTTC
CASSLTGTGLYNEQFF
>TRBV24-1|-|TRBD2|TRBJ2-1
TGTGCCACCAGTGATGAAAACCGGGACGGGGGGGAGCAGTTCTTC
CATSDENRDGGEQFF
>TRBV11-1|-|-|TRBJ1-1
TGTGCCAGCAGGATACAGGAGAACACTGAAGCTTTCTTT
CASRIQENTEAFF
>TRBV3-1/TRBV3-2|-|-|TRBJ2-3
TGTGCCAGCAGCCTCAGGGGTAGTGGGTCAGATACGCAGTATTTT
CASSLRGSGSDTQYF
>TRBV24-1|-|-|TRBJ2-5
TGTGCCACCAGTGAAGAACAGGGCTACGAGACCCAGTACTTC
CATSEEQGYETQYF
>TRBV7-9|-|-|TRBJ1-5
TGTGCCAGCAGCTTAGATACAAATCAGCCCCAGCATTTT
CASSLDTNQPQHF
>TRBV28|-|-|TRBJ1-2
TGTGCCAGCAGTACCAGGGACTATGGCTACACCTTC
CASSTRDYGYTF
>TRBV5-4|-|TRBD1|TRBJ2-1
TGTGCCAGCAGCGGCCGGGACAGGGGGATAAATGAGCAGTTCTTC
CASSGRDRGINEQFF
>TRBV6-5|-|-|TRBJ1-1
TGTGCCAGCAGTTACTCGATTTACGGTCGCACTGAAGCTTTCTTT
CASSYSIYGRTEAFF
>TRBV28|-|-|TRBJ1-5
TGTGCCAGCAGTTTACGGACACCTCGTAGGGGGCCCCAGCATTTT
CASSLRTPRRGPQHF
>TRBV19|-|TRBD1|TRBJ2-2
TGTGCCAGTAGTCCCTGGGGCGGACAGGGCTCCGGGGAGCTGTTTTTT
CASSPWGGQGSGELFF
>TRBV5-6|-|-|TRBJ1-2
TGTGCCAGCAGCTTGGCGCCGGGAGGGGATGGCTACACCTTC
CASSLAPGGDGYTF
>TRBV7-9|-|-|TRBJ2-5
TGTGCCAGCAGCTTACCACTCTCCCAAGAGACCCAGTACTTC
CASSLPLSQETQYF
>TRBV28|-|-|TRBJ1-3
TGTGCCAGCAGTCCCCCGACATTTTTCTCTGGAAACACCATATATTTT
CASSPPTFFSGNTIYF
>TRBV12-3/TRBV12-4|-|-|TRBJ1-5
TGTGCCAGCAGTCCGGCCCAGGGTCAGCCCCAGCATTTT
CASSPAQGQPQHF
>TRBV28|-|-|TRBJ1-5
TGTGCCAGCAGTCAGCAGGGGAATCAGCCCCAGCATTTT
CASSQQGNQPQHF
>TRBV30|-|-|TRBJ1-6
TGTGCCTGGAGTGGGACGGAGGGCTCACCCCTCCACTTT
CAWSGTEGSPLHF
>TRBV25-1|-|-|TRBJ2-3
TGTGCCAGCAGTGATACGCAAGGGGTGGATACGCAGTATTTT
CASSDTQGVDTQYF
>TRBV29-1|few|TRBD1|TRBJ1-3
TGCAGCGCCGGGACAGAATCTGGAAACACCATATATTTT
CSAGTESGNTIYF
>TRBV7-8|-|-|TRBJ2-5
TGTGCCAGCAGCTTAGATGGCCAACCCCAAGAGACCCAGTACTTC
CASSLDGQPQETQYF
>TRBV18|-|-|TRBJ2-1
TGTGCCAGCTCTAGCTCACCATACAATGAGCAGTTCTTC
CASSSSPYNEQFF
>TRBV19|-|TRBD1|TRBJ2-3
TGTGCCAGTAGTACCGGGACAGGGGCAGATACGCAGTATTTT
CASSTGTGADTQYF
>TRBV7-2|-|-|TRBJ1-2
TGTGCCAGCAGCTTAGATCCATCTAACTATGGCTACACCTTC
CASSLDPSNYGYTF
>TRBV10-1|-|-|TRBJ1-1
TGCGCCAGCAGTGAGTCGCCGCGGAACACTGAAGCTTTCTTT
CASSESPRNTEAFF
>TRBV10-3|-|TRBD1|TRBJ1-1
TGTGCCATCAGTGCCTCGCCGGGACAGGGAGGCACTGAAGCTTTCTTT
CAISASPGQGGTEAFF
>TRBV5-1|once|-|TRBJ2-3
TGCGCCAGCAGCTTGGCCAGGGTGGGGACAGATACGCAGTATTTT
CASSLARVGTDTQYF
>TRBV5-8|-|-|TRBJ1-4
TGTGCCAGCAGGCGAGCGACGGACTATAATGAAAAACTGTTTTTT
CASRRATDYNEKLFF
>TRBV11-2|-|-|TRBJ2-5
TGTGCCAGCAGCCTTCAAGAGACCCAGTACTTC
CASSLQETQYF
>TRBV4-1|-|-|TRBJ2-7
TGCGCCAGCAGCCTCGGGCGGGACAGCCTCTACGAGCAGTACTTC
CASSLGRDSLYEQYF
>TRBV21-1|-|-|TRBJ2-2
TGTGCCAGCAGCAAAACACCCCACCGGGAGCTGTTTTTT
CASSKTPHRELFF